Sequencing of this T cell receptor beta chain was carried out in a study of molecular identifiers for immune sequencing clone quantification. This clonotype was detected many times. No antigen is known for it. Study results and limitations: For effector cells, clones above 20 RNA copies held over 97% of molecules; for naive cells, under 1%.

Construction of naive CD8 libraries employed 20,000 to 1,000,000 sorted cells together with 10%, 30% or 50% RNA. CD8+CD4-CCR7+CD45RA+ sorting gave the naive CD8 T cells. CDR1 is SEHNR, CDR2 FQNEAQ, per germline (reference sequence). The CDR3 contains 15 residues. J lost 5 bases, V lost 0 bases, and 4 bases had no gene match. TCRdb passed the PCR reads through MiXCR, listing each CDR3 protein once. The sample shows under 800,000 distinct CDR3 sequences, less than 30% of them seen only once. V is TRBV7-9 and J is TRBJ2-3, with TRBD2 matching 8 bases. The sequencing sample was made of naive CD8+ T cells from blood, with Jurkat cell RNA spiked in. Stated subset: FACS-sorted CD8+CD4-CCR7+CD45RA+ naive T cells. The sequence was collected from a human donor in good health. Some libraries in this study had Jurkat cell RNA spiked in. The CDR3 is CASSLAGGGKDTQYF. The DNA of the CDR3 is TGTGCCAGCAGCTTAGCCGGCGGGGGGAAAGATACGCAGTATTTT.